The clone carrying this TCR beta chain was seen a handful of times. These data come from a study of blood T cells in healthy people across ages. Primers used in a second PCR of roughly 7 to 12 cycles were a sample-barcoded 5' primer and a J-beta primer mix. TCRdb independently ran MiXCR on the 5' RACE reads; one entry per CDR3 protein. This table holds more than 800,000 distinct CDR3 sequences, around 43% found once. With 5 bases removed from V and 4 bases from J, the gap between germline ends came to 15 bases. In germline, CDR1 is SGHRS, CDR2 YFSETQ. CDR3 size: 15 residues. Healthy Russian Caucasian donors spanned ages about 6 to 100 years.

This chain joins TRBV5-1 and TRBJ2-2; either TRBD1 or TRBD2 may supply D (6 bases each). The sequence derives from a woman aged 60 to 75 in good health. The sequencing sample was made of blood. This chain's CDR3 is CASRIRGQGTGELFF. CDR3 DNA sequence: TGCGCCAGCAGGATCCGGGGGCAGGGCACCGGGGAGCTGTTTTTT.